This T cell receptor beta chain emerged from a study of a mutant IDH1 vaccine in newly diagnosed glioma. Looking at the study overall: Vaccinations were initiated 4-6 weeks following radiotherapy alone, or were given together with temozolomide cycles. Sex distribution of treated patients was around 62% male and approximately 38% female; mean age was roughly 37 years.

General study findings and limits: Pseudoprogression seemingly bore no relation to changes in top peripheral T cell clonotypes.

The V end lost 2 bases, the J end lost 1 base, and 12 bases lay between the germline ends. This CDR3 has 15 amino acids. Germline assignment: CDR1 SGHNT and CDR2 YYREEE (reference sequence). For this clone: No antigen is known for it.

Time point denoted: week 35, safety follow-up. Every vaccination contained 300 ug of the mutant IDH1 20-mer peptide and was paired with topical imiquimod. Profiling relied on immunoSEQ multiplex PCR, and the TCRdb table lists in-frame clones only, not all of them. Of over 40,000 clones listed, 80% to 90% are singletons. The chain joins TRBV5-4 to TRBJ2-5; D is unresolved. The receptor was isolated from a man between 40 and 49 years old with glioma. Sequenced here: PBMCs, sampled from a glioma patient whose treatment included an IDH1 peptide vaccine. CDR3 region: CASSFGVTLQETQYF. CDR3 sequence (DNA): TGTGCCAGCAGCTTTGGTGTCACCCTCCAAGAGACCCAGTACTTC.